The 9 T cell receptor beta chains below all came from one sample that was sequenced in a study of T-cell reconstitution after alpha-beta-depleted transplantation in children. Preparation of the TCRbeta library used unique molecular identifiers. TCRdb called the PCR reads again in MiXCR, with one record for every CDR3 protein. The repertoire holds 300,000 to 350,000 distinct CDR3 sequences, with about a sixth as singletons. This sample comprised PBMCs, mostly from graft donor cells, obtained 360 days after TCRalphabeta/CD19-depleted stem cell transplant. These TCRs come from a male patient under 10 years old who had a stem cell transplant for acute lymphoblastic leukemia, so the T cells may come from the graft donor.

This clonotype was found many times. V gene TRBV12-3 or TRBV12-4 combines with J gene TRBJ2-1; D unclear. The CDR3 extends over 14 amino acids. V lost 3 bases to trimming and J lost 1 base, with 7 bases between them. The CDR3 here is CASSFRQSYNEQFF. DNA for the CDR3: TGTGCCAGCAGTTTTCGGCAGTCCTACAATGAGCAGTTCTTC.

The rearrangement joins TRBV4-1 to TRBJ1-5; 7 bases align to TRBD1. This CDR3 has 16 amino acids. Germline-derived CDR1 and CDR2 are MGHRA and YSYEKL. The junction had 6 bases not matched to a gene; V was cut back by 4 bases and J by 0 bases. The CDR3 DNA reads TGCGCCAGCAGCCTTAGACAGGGCCTTAGCAATCAGCCCCAGCATTTT. As protein: CASSLRQGLSNQPQHF.

The chain uses TRBV11-1 and TRBJ2-5; tentatively, D is TRBD2 (6 bases). Germline lookup yields CDR1 SGHAT and CDR2 FQDESV (reference sequence). This CDR3 region has 12 residues. V dropped 6 bases and J dropped 5 bases, with 10 bases sitting between them. The CDR3 protein is CASREGRETQYF. The CDR3 coding sequence is TGTGCCAGCAGGGAGGGCCGGGAGACCCAGTACTTC.

This clonotype was seen repeatedly, ten times or more. This rearrangement joins TRBV10-3 to TRBJ2-7; D might be TRBD1 (6 bases). Germline V gene sequence: CDR1 ENHRY, CDR2 SYGVKD. Trimming left V 0 bases short and J 2 bases short, with 14 bases between. This CDR3 is built from 16 residues. This CDR3 is CAISESQGRGTYEQYF. The CDR3 nucleotides read TGTGCCATCAGTGAGTCACAGGGAAGAGGCACCTACGAGCAGTACTTC.

This clonotype was seen more than once but under ten times. The chain is built from TRBV12-3 or TRBV12-4 and TRBJ1-2; no clear D gene. The CDR3 is 15 residues long. The germline V and J ends were trimmed by 1 base and 4 bases, with 13 bases remaining between them. The CDR3 loop is CASSLGRVFSYGYTF. The CDR3 nucleotides are TGTGCCAGCAGTTTAGGTCGGGTGTTTAGCTATGGCTACACCTTC.

Only a few counts were recorded for this clonotype. The V and J genes are TRBV28 and TRBJ1-1, with TRBD1 as a possible D gene (5 bases). Germline V gives CDR1 MDHEN, CDR2 SYDVKM. The length of the CDR3 is 14 residues. V lost 6 bases and J 5 bases, leaving 16 bases between the germline ends. The CDR3 DNA reads as TGTGCCAGCAGATTTTTGGGGGGGAGAACTGAAGCTTTCTTT. Protein sequence: CASRFLGGRTEAFF.

The rearrangement uses TRBV4-2 and TRBJ2-7, with D possibly called TRBD1 or TRBD2 (6 bases each). The CDR3 length is 15 residues. Germline CDR1 reads LGHNA; CDR2 reads YNFKEQ. Trimming took 0 bases from V and 3 from J, leaving 12 bases between them. CDR3 sequence: CASSQEGGLGYEQYF. CDR3 sequence (DNA): TGTGCCAGCAGCCAAGAAGGGGGGCTGGGCTACGAGCAGTACTTC.

This clonotype showed up just a few times. The chain joins TRBV12-3 or TRBV12-4 to TRBJ2-3; unclear D gene. The germline V and J ends were trimmed by 3 bases and 4 bases, with 14 bases remaining between them. The CDR3 loop spans 15 amino acids. This chain's CDR3 is CASSLKVFPPDTQYF. In DNA, the CDR3 is TGTGCCAGCAGTTTGAAAGTATTCCCGCCAGATACGCAGTATTTT.

This clonotype came up a few times. The chain is built from TRBV5-1 and TRBJ1-1; D is perhaps TRBD1 (5 bases). Trimming removed 4 bases from V and 5 bases from J, with 15 bases in between. The CDR3 length is 14 residues. Germline V CDR1 and CDR2: SGHRS, YFSETQ. The CDR3, as DNA: TGCGCCAGCAGCCCAACCCAGGGTTTTACTGAAGCTTTCTTT. As protein: CASSPTQGFTEAFF.